The 2 T cell receptor beta chains given below trace back to one sample, sequenced in a study of T cells in Graves' hyperthyroidism and ophthalmopathy (dated by TCRdb to about 2019). Libraries were made using multiplex PCR. Sequencing relied on an Illumina HiSeq 2000. The TCR beta CDR3 regions were amplified from the RNA transcripts. For the first round of RT-PCR on the TCR CDR3, the HTBI primer set was used together with the Qiagen OneStep RT-PCR kit. The public reads were reprocessed in TCRdb via fastp at Q25 and MiXCR, keeping in-frame beta chains. Under each unique CDR3 protein, matching rows form one entry showing the most common genes and DNA. This sample lists 530,000 or so distinct CDR3 sequences; 17% were detected once. Of the sample, 17% is held by the ten largest clones. Source material: blood. These receptor sequences come from a woman aged 18-29 years with Graves' ophthalmopathy.

The V gene is TRBV6-1, the J gene TRBJ2-1; no clear D gene. This CDR3 region has 15 residues. Germline V gene lookup returns CDR1 MNHNS and CDR2 SASEGT. V was trimmed by 6 bases and J by 3 bases, leaving 15 bases between them. DNA for the CDR3: TGTGCCAGCAGCCGTACTAATGACCTCTACAATGAGCAGTTCTTC. Translation gives CASSRTNDLYNEQFF.

This clonotype came up once. V usage is TRBV28 and J usage is TRBJ1-5; 8 bases fit TRBD1. Germline trimming cut 8 bases from V and 0 bases from J; bases unmatched to any gene: 6. The CDR3 is 15 amino acids. Per germline, CDR1 MDHEN and CDR2 SYDVKM. In DNA form, the CDR3 reads TGTGCCAGCTGGGAGACAGGGGATAGCAATCAGCCCCAGCATTTT. Its translation is CASWETGDSNQPQHF.